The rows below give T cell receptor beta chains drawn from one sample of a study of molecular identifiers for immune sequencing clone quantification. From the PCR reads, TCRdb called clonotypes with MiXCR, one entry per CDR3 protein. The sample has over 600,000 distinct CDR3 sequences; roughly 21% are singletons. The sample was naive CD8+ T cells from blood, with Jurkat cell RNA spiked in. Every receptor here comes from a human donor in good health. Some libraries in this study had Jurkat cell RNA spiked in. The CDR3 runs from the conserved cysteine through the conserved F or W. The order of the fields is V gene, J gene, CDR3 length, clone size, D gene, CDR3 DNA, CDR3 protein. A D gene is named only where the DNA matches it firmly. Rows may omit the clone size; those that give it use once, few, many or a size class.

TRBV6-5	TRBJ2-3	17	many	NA	TGTGCCAGCACCAAAATGGGGTTTCGGCAGGCCCAAGATACGCAGTATTTT	CASTKMGFRQAQDTQYF
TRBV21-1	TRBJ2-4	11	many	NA	TGTGCCAGAGATCGGGAAAACATTCAGTACTTC	CARDRENIQYF
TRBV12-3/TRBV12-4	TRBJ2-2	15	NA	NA	TGTGCCAGCAGTTTCAGAACACCGAACACCGGGGAGCTGTTTTTT	CASSFRTPNTGELFF
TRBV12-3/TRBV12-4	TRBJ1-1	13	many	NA	TGTGCCAGCAGGGAAGGGTCCTTAAAAGGGACTTTCTTT	CASREGSLKGTFF
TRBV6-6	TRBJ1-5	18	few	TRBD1	TGTGCCAGCAGTCAGGCAGGACAGGGGGTGTTTAGCAATCAGCCCCAGCATTTT	CASSQAGQGVFSNQPQHF
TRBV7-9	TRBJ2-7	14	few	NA	TGTGCCAGCAGCTTAGTCACAGGGTATAAGGGGCAGTACTTC	CASSLVTGYKGQYF
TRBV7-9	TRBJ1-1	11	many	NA	TGTGCCAGCAGCTCGGGCGAGGAAGCTTTCTTT	CASSSGEEAFF
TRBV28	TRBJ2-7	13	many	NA	TGTGCCAGCAGTTCTAAGAGCTCCTACGAGCAGTACTTC	CASSSKSSYEQYF
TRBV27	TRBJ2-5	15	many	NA	TGTGCCAGCAGTCCCCTCATGGGGCCCGAAGAGACCCAGTACTTC	CASSPLMGPEETQYF
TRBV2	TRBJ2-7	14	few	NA	TGTGCCAGCAGTGACAGGCGAGCCCGCTACGAGCAGTACTTC	CASSDRRARYEQYF
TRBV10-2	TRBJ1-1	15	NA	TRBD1	TGCGCCAGCAGTGAGGGGGGACAGGGAGTCGCTGAAGCTTTCTTT	CASSEGGQGVAEAFF
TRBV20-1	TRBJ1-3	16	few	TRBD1	TGCAGTGCTAGACCCCTGGACAGGCCGAATGGAAACACCATATATTTT	CSARPLDRPNGNTIYF
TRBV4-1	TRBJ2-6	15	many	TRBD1	TGCGCCAGCAGGATCCAGGGGGCAGGGGCCAACGTCCTGACTTTC	CASRIQGAGANVLTF
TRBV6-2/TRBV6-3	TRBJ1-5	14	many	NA	TGTGCCAGCAGTTACTGGGGGGGTCATCAGCCCCAGCATTTT	CASSYWGGHQPQHF
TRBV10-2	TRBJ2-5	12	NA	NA	TGCGCCAGCTCTGACCCTCAAGAGACCCAGTACTTC	CASSDPQETQYF
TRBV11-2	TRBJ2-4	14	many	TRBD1	TGTGCCAGCAGTTCGGGACAGGGTGAAAACATTCAGTACTTC	CASSSGQGENIQYF
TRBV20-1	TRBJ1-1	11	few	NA	TGCAGTGCTAGTAAGGGCCCTGAAGCTTTCTTT	CSASKGPEAFF
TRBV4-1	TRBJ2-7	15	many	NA	TGCGCCAGCAGCCATCCCCTCGGGCCCACCGACGAGCAGTACTTC	CASSHPLGPTDEQYF
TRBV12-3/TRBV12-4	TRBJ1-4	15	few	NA	TGTGCCAGCAGTTTAGCGGACGGATCGTATGAAAAACTGTTTTTT	CASSLADGSYEKLFF
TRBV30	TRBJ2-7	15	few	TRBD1	TGTGCCTGGAGTGTACCGAGACAGGGGGCCTACGAGCAGTACTTC	CAWSVPRQGAYEQYF
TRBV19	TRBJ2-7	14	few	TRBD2	TGTGCCAGTAGCGTCGAGGGAGGGAACCACGAGCAGTACTTC	CASSVEGGNHEQYF
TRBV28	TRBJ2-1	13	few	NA	TGTGCCAGCACGTCGAATAGTTGGGATGAGCAGTTCTTC	CASTSNSWDEQFF
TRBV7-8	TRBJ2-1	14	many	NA	TGTGCCAGCAGCTCACGGGACTTCCCCAATGAGCAGTTCTTC	CASSSRDFPNEQFF
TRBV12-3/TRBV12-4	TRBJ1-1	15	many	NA	TGTGCCAGCAGTTTCGGTTTGGACAGGAACACTGAAGCTTTCTTT	CASSFGLDRNTEAFF
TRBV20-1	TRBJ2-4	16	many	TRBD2	TGCAGTGCTCGGGATACCCGGACTAGCGGGGAAAACATTCAGTACTTC	CSARDTRTSGENIQYF
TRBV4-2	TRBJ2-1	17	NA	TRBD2	TGTGCCAGCAGCCGGGGACTGGCGGGGGGGCCGTACAATGAGCAGTTCTTC	CASSRGLAGGPYNEQFF
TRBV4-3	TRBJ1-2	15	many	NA	TGCGCCAGCAGCCAAGATAGGGGCAGGAACTATGGCTACACCTTC	CASSQDRGRNYGYTF
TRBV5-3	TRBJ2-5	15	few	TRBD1	TGTGCCAGCAGCGGGACAGGGGAGGGGAAAGAGACCCAGTACTTC	CASSGTGEGKETQYF
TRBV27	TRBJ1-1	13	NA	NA	TGTGCCAGCAGTTACGCAGGGGAAATCGAAGCTTTCTTT	CASSYAGEIEAFF
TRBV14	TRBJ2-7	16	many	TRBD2	TGTGCCAGCAGCGCTGGCCGCGGGAGCCGCGCCTACGAGCAGTACTTC	CASSAGRGSRAYEQYF
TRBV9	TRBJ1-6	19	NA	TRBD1	TGTGCCAGCAGCGCGACAGGGGAGCCCTCGAACTCCTACAATTCACCCCTCCACTTT	CASSATGEPSNSYNSPLHF
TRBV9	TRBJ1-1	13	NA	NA	TGTGCCAGCAGCGGGACCGGACGCACTGAAGCTTTCTTC	CASSGTGRTEAFF
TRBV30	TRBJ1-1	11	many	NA	TGTGCCTGGATCGACAACACTGAAGCTTTCTTT	CAWIDNTEAFF
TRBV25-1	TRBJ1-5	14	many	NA	TGTGCCAGCAGCGGGTGGGGGAGCAATCAGCCCCAGCATTTT	CASSGWGSNQPQHF
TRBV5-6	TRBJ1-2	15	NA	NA	TGTGCCAGCAGCTTGGGTTCGGTGACAAACTATGGCTACACCTTC	CASSLGSVTNYGYTF
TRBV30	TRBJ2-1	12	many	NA	TGTGCCTGGAGCCGGGACTCCAATGAGCAGTTCTTC	CAWSRDSNEQFF
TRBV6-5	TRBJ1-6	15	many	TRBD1	TGTGCCAGCAGTGCCACCGGGACAGGGTACTCTCCCCTCCACTTT	CASSATGTGYSPLHF
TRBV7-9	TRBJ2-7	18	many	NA	TGTGCCAGCAGCTCGCCCCTGGACGGAGCCCAAACTAGCTACGAGCAGTACTTC	CASSSPLDGAQTSYEQYF
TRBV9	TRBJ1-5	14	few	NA	TGTGCCAGCAGCGTTGGGGGGCCCAATCAGCCCCAGCATTTT	CASSVGGPNQPQHF
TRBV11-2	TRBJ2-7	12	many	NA	TGTGCCAGCAGCTTGCACGCCAGGGAGCAGTACTTC	CASSLHAREQYF
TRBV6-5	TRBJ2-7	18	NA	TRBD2	TGTGCCAGCAAACGCGACGGGACTAGCGGGGGTTCTTACTACGAGCAGTACTTC	CASKRDGTSGGSYYEQYF
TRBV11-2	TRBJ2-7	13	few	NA	TGTGCCAGCAGCTTTGGGGGATCCCACGAGCAGTACTTC	CASSFGGSHEQYF
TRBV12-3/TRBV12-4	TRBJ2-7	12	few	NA	TGTGCCAGCAGTTTAGATGGTTTGTGGCAGTACTTC	CASSLDGLWQYF
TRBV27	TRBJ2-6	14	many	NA	TGTGCCAGCACAGATAGCTCTGGGGCCAACGTCCTGACTTTC	CASTDSSGANVLTF
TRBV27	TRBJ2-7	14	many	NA	TGTGCCAGCAGCTCGTTAAACAGGCCCTACGAGCAGTACTTC	CASSSLNRPYEQYF
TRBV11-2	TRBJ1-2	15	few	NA	TGTGCCAGCAGCTTAGAAGACAGAGCCGCCTATGGCTACACCTTC	CASSLEDRAAYGYTF